This T cell receptor (beta chain) appears in the sequencing data of a study of T cell changes during pregnancy in multiple sclerosis. This clone was recorded only once. Sequencing was performed with immunoSEQ multiplex PCR; in TCRdb, only in-frame clones are kept and a portion is missing. The table has over 60,000 clones, about 93% seen once; the top ten hold 1%. The CDR3 length is 14 residues. Losses at the gene ends were 5 bases for V and 7 bases for J; bases not matched to a gene: 6. Germline V gene data show CDR1 as SGHTA and CDR2 as FQGTGA. The sequencing used peripheral blood, collected in the first trimester of pregnancy. The rearrangement uses TRBV7-3 and TRBJ2-1; 9 bases line up with TRBD2. The source of this sequence is a female donor with multiple sclerosis, enrolled in a pregnancy study. The CDR3 loop reads CASSIAGVGNEQFF. In DNA form, the CDR3 reads TGTGCCAGCAGCATAGCGGGAGTAGGGAATGAGCAGTTCTTC.